The 14 T cell receptor beta chains listed next were all sequenced from one sample in a study of radiotherapy plus CTLA-4 blockade in lung cancer (dated by TCRdb to the late 2010s). Library preparation employed the immunoSEQ multiplex PCR assay. TCRdb took over this immuneACCESS table, retaining in-frame rearrangements with V and J assigned. Such tables are incomplete; in checked studies, under half of the missing clones stem from an unresolved V gene, and the remainder is unexplained. This sample is represented by 120,000 or so clones; just under 80% of them were singletons. The ten largest clones capture approximately 5.2% of the sample. The input for sequencing was peripheral blood, taken from a patient treated with radiotherapy plus ipilimumab. These receptor sequences come from a human donor with non-small cell lung cancer who had a partial response to radiotherapy plus ipilimumab.

The rearrangement uses TRBV28 and TRBJ2-2, with D possibly TRBD1 on 6 matching bases. V was trimmed by 8 bases and J by 5 bases, leaving 18 bases between them. Per germline, CDR1 MDHEN and CDR2 SYDVKM. This CDR3 has 15 amino acids. CDR3 sequence: CASHTQGGDTGELFF. The CDR3 nucleotides read TGTGCCAGCCATACACAGGGTGGGGATACCGGGGAGCTGTTTTTT.

The V call is TRBV6-5, the J call TRBJ2-3; TRBD2 matches at 7 bases. There are 15 residues in the CDR3. The V gene's germline CDR1 is MNHEY and CDR2 SVGAGI. As DNA, the CDR3 is TGTGTCACCGGGGGGAGCGGAAGACGGGCGGATACGCAGTATTTT. Translating gives CVTGGSGRRADTQYF.

The chain has TRBV6-5 and TRBJ2-7; no clear D. CDR1 is MNHEY, CDR2 SVGAGI, per germline. The CDR3 has 13 residues. V was trimmed by 5 bases and J by 7 bases, leaving 15 bases between them. CDR3 sequence (DNA): TGTGCCAGCAGTCCGGGTCCAGACGCGGAGCAGTACTTC. Translation: CASSPGPDAEQYF.

The DNA for the CDR3 is TGTGCCAGCAGTTACTACCGGGGAACGGGGGTTGAAAAACTGTTTTTT. This codes for CASSYYRGTGVEKLFF. The rearrangement uses TRBV6-5 and TRBJ1-4, with a tentative D call TRBD1 (5 bases). The V gene's germline CDR1 is MNHEY and CDR2 SVGAGI. V gave up 1 base and J gave up 7 bases, with 16 bases separating them. The CDR3 length is 16 residues.

V gene TRBV5-4 combines with J gene TRBJ2-7, with TRBD1 matching 7 bases. CDR1 SGHNT and CDR2 YYREEE come from the germline V gene (reference sequence). Losses at the gene ends were 2 bases for V and 6 bases for J; bases not matched to a gene: 5. The CDR3 contains 13 residues. CDR3 loop: CASSFGTATEQYV. For the CDR3, the DNA is TGTGCCAGCAGCTTCGGGACAGCGACCGAGCAGTACGTC.

The chain has TRBV18 and TRBJ2-7, with 9 bases lining up with TRBD2. Germline V gene lookup returns CDR1 KGHSH and CDR2 LQKENI. The CDR3 covers 15 residues. The ends lost 3 bases at V and 5 bases at J; junction bases unmatched: 8. The CDR3 DNA is TGTGCCAGCTCACCGGGGAGCGGGAGGTCGGACGAGCAGTACTTC. Encoded protein: CASSPGSGRSDEQYF.

The genes are TRBV5-1 and TRBJ2-7, with a weak D call TRBD1 (6 bases). V gave up 0 bases and J gave up 0 bases, with 10 bases separating them. CDR1 and CDR2 from the germline V gene are SGHRS and YFSETQ. The CDR3 runs to 15 residues. In nucleotides, the CDR3 is TGCGCCAGCAGCTTGGGCCACAGGGACTCCTACGAGCAGTACTTC. This encodes CASSLGHRDSYEQYF.

This clone turned up a few times. The J gene is TRBJ1-5, the V gene TRBV7-9, with TRBD1 identical over 8 bases. V dropped 5 bases and J dropped 4; count of bases not matched to a gene: 10. The CDR3 spans 16 residues. The germline CDR1 and CDR2 sequences are SEHNR and FQNEAQ (reference sequence). For the CDR3, the DNA is TGTGCCAGCAGCCTTGGGTCGGGACAGGCAAATCAGCCCCAGCATTTT. Translated: CASSLGSGQANQPQHF.

V usage is TRBV5-1 and J usage is TRBJ2-7, with D tentatively TRBD2 (5 bases). The CDR3 sequence is 16 residues long. V dropped 0 bases and J dropped 7 bases, with 20 bases sitting between them. From germline, CDR1 is SGHRS and CDR2 YFSETQ. The CDR3 nucleotides read TGCGCCAGCAGCTTGGACATCCTTGAGGGAGTCGATGAGCAGTACTTC. Translated: CASSLDILEGVDEQYF.

This chain connects TRBV29-1 to TRBJ2-7; D gene uncertain. Germline CDR1 and CDR2: SQVTM and ANQGSEA. V gave up 0 bases and J gave up 4 bases, with 7 bases separating them. The CDR3 runs 12 residues. The CDR3 DNA is TGCAGCGTTGAAGATCAAGCTTACGAGCAGTACTTC. Residues: CSVEDQAYEQYF.

This clone was seen a handful of times. The genes are TRBV28 and TRBJ2-7; perhaps TRBD2 as D (6 bases). The CDR3 totals 13 residues. CDR1 MDHEN and CDR2 SYDVKM come from the germline V gene. Trimming stripped 5 bases from V and 7 bases from J, with 15 bases between. The CDR3 DNA sequence: TGTGCCAGCAGTCCACATATCGGGGGAGAGCAGTACGTC. It specifies CASSPHIGGEQYV.

The chain is built from TRBV7-6 and TRBJ2-7; maybe TRBD2 (5 bases). Germline CDR1 SGHVS, CDR2 FNYEAQ. V lost 5 bases and J 7 bases, leaving 15 bases between the germline ends. The CDR3 has 13 amino acids. CDR3: CASSPRPLAEQYF. The CDR3 DNA follows: TGTGCCAGCAGCCCCCGTCCGCTAGCAGAGCAGTACTTC.

This clone was counted between two and nine times. The rearrangement joins TRBV29-1 to TRBJ1-5; D might be TRBD1 (6 bases). Trimming cost V 1 base and J 1 base, with 11 bases left between them. Germline assignment: CDR1 SQVTM and CDR2 ANQGSEA. The CDR3 loop spans 15 amino acids. The DNA of the CDR3 is TGCAGCGTTGAAGTGGGGGGGGCCAGCAATCAGCCCCAGCATTTT. Translated, it gives CSVEVGGASNQPQHF. The variable domain in full, completed from reference TRBV29-1 and TRBJ1-5, reads SAVISQKPSRDICQRGTSLTIQCQVDSQVTMMFWYRQQPGQSLTLIATANQGSEATYESGFVIDKFPISRPNLTFSTLTVSNMSPEDSSIYLCSVEVGGASNQPQHFGDGTRLSIL.

This chain links TRBV7-2 with TRBJ2-5; 7 bases are a match to TRBD1. V dropped 5 bases and J dropped 5; count of bases not matched to a gene: 8. The germline gives CDR1 SGHTA, CDR2 FQGNSA. The CDR3 is 14 residues long. The CDR3 here is CASSRRGGLETQYF. The CDR3 DNA is TGTGCCAGCAGCCGAAGAGGGGGCCTGGAGACCCAGTACTTC.